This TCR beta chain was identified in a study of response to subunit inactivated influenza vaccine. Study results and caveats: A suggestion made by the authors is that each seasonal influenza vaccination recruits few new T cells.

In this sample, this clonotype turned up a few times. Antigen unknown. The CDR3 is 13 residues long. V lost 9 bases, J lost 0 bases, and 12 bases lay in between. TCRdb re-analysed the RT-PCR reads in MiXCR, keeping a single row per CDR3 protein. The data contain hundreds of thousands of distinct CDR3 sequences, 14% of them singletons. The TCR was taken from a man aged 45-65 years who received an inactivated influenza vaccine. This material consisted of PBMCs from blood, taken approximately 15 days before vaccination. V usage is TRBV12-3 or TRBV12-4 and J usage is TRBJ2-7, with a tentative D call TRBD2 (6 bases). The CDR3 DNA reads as TGTGCCAGTCAGGTGGGGGGCTCCTACGAGCAGTACTTC. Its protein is CASQVGGSYEQYF.